One sample yielded the 3 T cell receptor beta chains listed below, sequenced in a study of T cell repertoires in cytomegalovirus infection. MiXCR was run by TCRdb on the reads, yielding one entry per CDR3 protein. The table shows 350,000 to 500,000 distinct CDR3 sequences, with about a third occurring only once. Sample: PBMCs. All receptors come from a human donor in good health (CMV status not recorded). Some clones in this sample may be carry-over from other donors' samples.

This chain links TRBV4-1 with TRBJ2-2; D tentatively fits TRBD1 or TRBD2 (5 bases each). The CDR3 has 15 residues. Per germline, CDR1 MGHRA and CDR2 YSYEKL. Trimming pared 1 base from V and 4 bases from J, leaving 10 bases between. The DNA for the CDR3 is TGCGCCAGCAGCCAAGGGGACGGTGGCACCGGGGAGCTGTTTTTT. This sequence encodes CASSQGDGGTGELFF.

V and J are TRBV28 and TRBJ1-1; D gene unclear. With 4 bases removed from V and 4 bases from J, the gap between germline ends came to 7 bases. Germline loops: CDR1 MDHEN, CDR2 SYDVKM. The CDR3 totals 12 residues. CDR3 amino acids: CASSYGITEAFF. For the CDR3, the DNA is TGTGCCAGCAGTTATGGGATCACTGAAGCTTTCTTT.

At least ten counts were recorded for this clonotype. This rearrangement joins TRBV7-2 to TRBJ1-4; the D is unclear. The CDR3 is 15 residues long. Trimming left V 1 base short and J 8 bases short, with 14 bases between. The germline V gene has CDR1 SGHTA and CDR2 FQGNSA. DNA for the CDR3: TGTGCCAGCAGCTTAGGGGTTCACCGGAGGGAAAAACTGTTTTTT. Translation gives CASSLGVHRREKLFF.